A single sample gave rise to the 7 T cell receptor beta chains below, sequenced in a study of shared clonotypes between healthy human individuals. Produced via immunoSEQ multiplex PCR; TCRdb's table is partial and in-frame only. Of over a million clones in the sample, around 74% were seen once. Material for sequencing was memory CD4+ T cells sorted from blood. Documented subset: CD45RA-negative fraction. These receptors originate from a man between 18 and 35 years old in good health.

This chain uses TRBV29-1 with TRBJ2-4; no firm D call. Per germline, CDR1 SQVTM and CDR2 ANQGSEA. The CDR3 spans 16 residues. The germline V and J ends were trimmed by 6 bases and 2 bases, with 20 bases remaining between them. CDR3 DNA sequence: TGCAGCGTCCTCTTCCAGTCCGGCTCTACCAAAAACATTCAGTACTTC. This translates into CSVLFQSGSTKNIQYF.

J is TRBJ2-1 and V is TRBV5-7; TRBD1 is a possible D gene (5 bases). TRBV5-7 is filed as an ORF, its function uncertain. The CDR3 loop spans 13 amino acids. V was trimmed by 0 bases and J by 10 bases, leaving 11 bases between them. CDR3 amino acids: CASSLGQGPEQFF. CDR3 nucleotides: TGTGCCAGCAGCTTGGGGCAGGGCCCCGAGCAGTTCTTC.

The chain is built from TRBV2 and TRBJ2-2; 7 bases match TRBD2. The germline CDR1 and CDR2 sequences are SNHLY and FYNNEI. The CDR3 sequence is 15 residues long. The V gene end was trimmed by 2 bases and the J gene end by 5 bases; junction bases not matched to a gene: 5. CDR3 sequence: CASSEMAGVTGELFF. CDR3 sequence (DNA): TGTGCCAGCAGTGAAATGGCGGGAGTTACCGGGGAGCTGTTTTTT.

The V call is TRBV25-1, the J call TRBJ1-1, with a tentative D call TRBD1 (6 bases). The CDR3 length is 15 residues. Trimming shortened V by 5 bases and J by 3 bases, and 16 bases separated the two germline ends. CDR1 and CDR2 (germline): MGHDK, SYGVNS. The CDR3 protein is CASSRLGGEHTEAFF. The CDR3 bases are TGTGCCAGCAGTCGCCTTGGGGGCGAGCACACTGAAGCTTTCTTT. Drawing the rest from reference TRBV25-1 and TRBJ1-1, the complete variable domain is EADIYQTPRYLVIGTGKKITLECSQTMGHDKMYWYQQDPGMELHLIHYSYGVNSTEKGDLSSESTVSRIRTEHFPLTLESARPSHTSQYLCASSRLGGEHTEAFFGQGTRLTVV.

The rearrangement joins TRBV5-1 to TRBJ2-3, with 9 bases aligning to TRBD1. Germline V lookup: CDR1 SGHRS, CDR2 YFSETQ. With V trimmed by 4 bases and J by 5 bases, 5 bases remained unmatched. This CDR3 spans 14 amino acids. CDR3 protein: CASSAPDRGDTQYF. The CDR3 nucleotides are TGCGCCAGCAGCGCCCCGGACAGGGGAGATACGCAGTATTTT.

V usage is TRBV30 and J usage is TRBJ1-5; perhaps TRBD1 as D (5 bases). The CDR3 length is 13 residues. Deletions cut 0 bases from V and 9 bases from J, with 12 bases between. The germline V gene encodes CDR1 GTSNPN and CDR2 SVGIG (reference sequence). The DNA for the CDR3 is TGTGCCTGGAGTGTAGGGACCCCCAGGCCCCAGCATTTT. Translated: CAWSVGTPRPQHF.

This chain uses TRBV7-3 with TRBJ2-1; 8 nucleotides align to TRBD1. The CDR3 loop spans 14 amino acids. V was clipped by 1 base and J by 6 bases; unmatched bases: 2. CDR1 is SGHTA and CDR2 is FQGTGA in the germline V gene. For the CDR3, the DNA is TGTGCCAGCAGCTTAAACACAGGGGGCAATGAGCAGTTCTTC. Residues: CASSLNTGGNEQFF.